What follows is one TCR beta chain and its context. This sample stems from a study of blood T cell repertoires in COVID-19. At the level of the study: From T cells, B-cell-depleted T cells, or PBMCs came the material, which was cDNA or gDNA.

Generated by immunoSEQ multiplex PCR, the TCRdb table keeps only in-frame clones and is missing some. The sample records some 340,000 clones, 90% to 95% being singletons. CDR3 size: 14 residues. Germline-derived CDR1 and CDR2 are SEHNR and FQNEAQ (reference sequence). V gave up 5 bases and J gave up 8 bases, with 18 bases separating them. The clonotype originates from a woman aged 25 to 45 who had been exposed to COVID-19. Sequencing input: PBMCs or T cells enriched from blood (not recorded which). The V and J genes are TRBV7-9 and TRBJ1-2; tentative D call: TRBD1 (6 bases). The DNA for the CDR3 is TGTGCCAGCAGCGAAACACAGGGAAGGAACGGCTACACCTTC. Its translation is CASSETQGRNGYTF.